The present T cell receptor (beta chain) was sequenced within a study of cytotoxic CD8 clonotypes in ibrutinib-treated CLL. Overall study: When averaged across all of the samples, the counts came to a few hundred thousand productive templates and 90,000 to 95,000 productive rearrangements.

TCRdb keeps only in-frame clones here, not all; method: immunoSEQ multiplex PCR. The sample yields 200,000 or so clones, 75% to 80% seen once. As concerns this clone: One end of the junction varies from germline; a read error may be responsible.

This receptor was taken from a human donor with chronic lymphocytic leukemia. Sequencing was performed on PBMCs, taken after 12 months of ibrutinib treatment.

The CDR3 DNA reads as TGTGCTAGCAGCTTAGGGGGGGCGGGCCAAGAGACCCAGTACTTC. It yields the protein CASSLGGAGQETQYF. This rearrangement joins TRBV7-7 to TRBJ2-5, with a tentative D call TRBD2 (7 bases). The CDR3 is made up of 15 amino acids. Germline V gene data show CDR1 as SSHAT and CDR2 as FNYEAQ (reference sequence).